A selection of T cell receptor beta chains follows, all from one sample in a study of blood T cell repertoires in COVID-19. Libraries were prepared by immunoSEQ multiplex PCR; TCRdb keeps only in-frame clonotypes and omits some of them. The table has 75,000 to 95,000 clones, around four fifths seen once; the top ten hold around 3.7%. Sequencing was done on a sample of peripheral blood. All receptors come from a man over 45 with acute or convalescent COVID-19. CDR3s include the opening cysteine and the closing phenylalanine or tryptophan. The order of the fields is J gene, clone size, CDR3 length, D gene, V gene, CDR3 protein, CDR3 DNA. The D gene is left open where the match is weak. Clone size is shown for a subset of rows, as once, few, many or a class of expanded clone.

>TRBJ2-3|.|16|TRBD2|TRBV4-1
CASSQAGTSTTDTQYF
TGCGCCAGCAGCCAGGCCGGGACTAGCACGACAGATACGCAGTATTTT
>TRBJ2-2|once|15|.|TRBV5-6
CASSPVPSGTGELFF
TGTGCCAGCAGCCCAGTCCCGTCGGGCACCGGGGAGCTGTTTTTT
>TRBJ2-5|.|13|TRBD1|TRBV5-4
CASSLEGAKTQYF
TGTGCCAGCAGCTTGGAGGGGGCGAAGACCCAGTACTTC
>TRBJ1-1|.|15|.|TRBV5-1
CASSRVGGMNTEAFF
TGCGCCAGCAGCCGGGTGGGGGGAATGAACACTGAAGCTTTCTTT
>TRBJ2-5|.|13|.|TRBV7-9
CASRPQGRETQYF
TGTGCCAGCAGACCGCAGGGGAGAGAGACCCAGTACTTC
>TRBJ2-1|.|16|TRBD2|TRBV6-1
CASSEQGLAGNNEQFF
TGTGCCAGCAGTGAACAGGGACTAGCGGGAAACAATGAGCAGTTCTTC
>TRBJ2-1|.|13|TRBD2|TRBV30
CAWTGLGYNEQFF
TGTGCCTGGACGGGACTAGGGTACAATGAGCAGTTCTTC
>TRBJ2-1|.|17|TRBD2|TRBV3-1/TRBV3-2
CASSQGGGLAGTNEQFF
TGTGCCAGCAGCCAAGGGGGTGGGCTAGCGGGCACCAATGAGCAGTTCTTC
>TRBJ2-1|.|14|TRBD2|TRBV28
CASSFPSGFNEQFF
TGTGCCAGCAGTTTCCCTAGCGGCTTCAATGAGCAGTTCTTC
>TRBJ1-6|.|15|TRBD1|TRBV6-5
CASSYAGTGESPLHF
TGTGCCAGCAGTTACGCTGGGACAGGGGAATCACCCCTCCACTTT
>TRBJ1-4|.|15|TRBD1|TRBV4-3
CASSQTGAANEKLFF
TGCGCCAGCAGCCAGACAGGGGCCGCAAATGAAAAACTGTTTTTT
>TRBJ1-3|.|14|.|TRBV30
CAWNAGLSGNTIYF
TGTGCCTGGAACGCGGGGCTCTCTGGAAACACCATATATTTT
>TRBJ1-1|many|12|.|TRBV27
CASSLSGREAFF
TGTGCCAGCAGTTTATCAGGGAGAGAAGCTTTCTTT
>TRBJ2-3|.|16|TRBD2|TRBV29-1
CSVEDPSSGGTDTQYF
TGCAGCGTTGAAGATCCGTCTAGCGGGGGCACAGATACGCAGTATTTT
>TRBJ1-1|.|16|TRBD1|TRBV9
CASSVGHSTGGTEAFF
TGTGCCAGCAGCGTAGGGCACTCGACAGGGGGGACTGAAGCTTTCTTT
>TRBJ2-7|.|14|TRBD2|TRBV7-2
CASSNLAGAYEQYF
TGTGCCAGCAGCAACTTAGCGGGAGCCTACGAGCAGTACTTC
>TRBJ2-1|.|12|.|TRBV10-2
CASSASYNEQFF
TGCGCCAGCAGTGCGAGCTACAATGAGCAGTTCTTC
>TRBJ2-7|.|14|.|TRBV5-5
CARGGRGISYEQYF
TGTGCCCGTGGGGGGCGGGGGATCTCCTACGAGCAGTACTTC
>TRBJ1-4|.|14|TRBD1|TRBV28
CASKEQGANEKLFF
TGTGCCAGCAAAGAACAGGGGGCTAATGAAAAACTGTTTTTT
>TRBJ2-5|.|14|TRBD2|TRBV7-8
CATRKTGGSETQYF
TGTGCCACTCGCAAGACCGGGGGGTCAGAGACCCAGTACTTC
>TRBJ1-3|.|17|.|TRBV5-8
CASSGERQAFSGNTIYF
TGTGCCAGCAGCGGTGAGCGACAGGCTTTCTCTGGAAACACCATATATTTT
>TRBJ1-6|few|15|.|TRBV5-6
CASSSDRFYNSPLHF
TGTGCCAGCAGCAGCGACAGGTTTTATAATTCACCCCTCCACTTT
>TRBJ2-1|.|16|TRBD1|TRBV2
CASSGPGQGSYNEQFF
TGTGCCAGCAGCGGTCCGGGACAGGGGTCCTACAATGAGCAGTTCTTC
>TRBJ2-7|.|14|TRBD1|TRBV6-5
CASRDPGQGYEQYF
TGTGCCAGCAGGGACCCGGGACAGGGCTACGAGCAGTACTTC
>TRBJ2-1|once|19|.|TRBV7-9
CASSSSNRATLVTYNEQFF
TGTGCCAGCAGCTCCTCGAACAGGGCAACGTTAGTAACCTACAATGAGCAGTTCTTC
>TRBJ1-4|.|16|.|TRBV18
CASSPRVPRSNEKLFF
TGTGCCAGCTCACCACGCGTTCCGAGATCTAATGAAAAACTGTTTTTT
>TRBJ2-7|.|14|TRBD1|TRBV28
CASSDGTGVYEQYF
TGTGCCAGCAGTGACGGGACAGGGGTTTACGAGCAGTACTTC
>TRBJ1-2|few|13|TRBD1|TRBV30
CAWVGQGVGGYTF
TGTGCCTGGGTCGGACAGGGCGTCGGCGGCTACACCTTC
>TRBJ1-1|.|12|.|TRBV6-2/TRBV6-3
CASSSRNTEAFF
TGTGCCAGCAGTTCGAGGAACACTGAAGCTTTCTTT
>TRBJ2-3|.|15|.|TRBV5-4
CASSLAGRGTDTQYF
TGTGCCAGCAGCTTGGCGGGAAGGGGCACAGATACGCAGTATTTT
>TRBJ1-5|.|17|TRBD1|TRBV20-1
CSASRTGGTRDNQPQHF
TGCAGTGCTAGTAGGACAGGGGGCACGCGGGACAATCAGCCCCAGCATTTT
>TRBJ2-5|once|19|.|TRBV14
CASSQVAENKAKGEETQYF
TGTGCCAGCAGCCAAGTAGCGGAGAACAAGGCGAAAGGCGAAGAGACCCAGTACTTC
>TRBJ2-5|once|16|TRBD2|TRBV7-2
CASSLIGAGGQETQYF
TGTGCCAGCAGCTTAATCGGGGCGGGAGGACAAGAGACCCAGTACTTC
>TRBJ2-3|few|18|.|TRBV21-1
CASSPRLRLFRGTDTQYF
TGTGCCAGCAGCCCCCGCCTCCGGTTGTTCCGGGGCACAGATACGCAGTATTTT
>TRBJ2-7|once|19|.|TRBV7-8
CASSPEYGKVERNSYEQYF
TGTGCCAGCAGCCCTGAGTACGGGAAAGTCGAACGGAACTCCTACGAGCAGTACTTC
>TRBJ1-2|.|20|.|TRBV3-1/TRBV3-2
CASSQDWCGGNGAHRYGYTF
TGTGCCAGCAGCCAAGATTGGTGTGGAGGGAACGGGGCGCATCGCTATGGCTACACCTTC
>TRBJ2-2|.|11|.|TRBV27
CASSLHGELFF
TGTGCCAGCAGTTTACACGGGGAGCTGTTTTTT
>TRBJ2-7|.|18|TRBD1|TRBV7-9
CASSPGQGRRLSTYEQYF
TGTGCCAGCAGCCCGGGACAGGGTAGAAGACTATCCACCTACGAGCAGTACTTC
>TRBJ1-1|few|14|.|TRBV19
CASTRAGEIAEAFF
TGTGCCAGTACCCGCGCAGGGGAAATTGCTGAAGCTTTCTTT
>TRBJ2-1|.|14|.|TRBV7-8
CASSPGAVQDEQFF
TGTGCCAGCAGCCCAGGGGCAGTCCAGGATGAGCAGTTCTTC
>TRBJ1-2|.|15|.|TRBV24-1
CATSGAQTSNYGYTF
TGTGCCACCAGTGGGGCCCAGACGTCCAACTATGGCTACACCTTC